This T cell receptor (beta chain) was sequenced for a study of chemoradiotherapy in HPV16-positive cancers. Study in general: A couple of HPV16-positive patients' cells yielded candidate HPV-specific clones and common motifs.

V lost 1 base and J lost 5, with 15 bases in between. The CDR3 runs 16 residues. CDR1 is SGHNT, CDR2 YYREEE, per germline (reference sequence). Samples were taken several times over chemoradiotherapy. Of note for this clone: The antigen remains unidentified.

Study findings and constraints: Candidate HPV-specific clones and E7-related TCR motifs grew in tumor during treatment. HPV-specific T cells were functionally defined from only two HPV16-positive patients.

Data came from immunoSEQ multiplex PCR; TCRdb stores just in-frame clones and leaves some out. The sample lists 25,000 to 35,000 clones, approximately 90% occurring once. This sequence was found in a human donor with HPV-associated anogenital cancer. The source material was blood, sampled from a patient who underwent chemoradiotherapy. The chain recombines TRBV5-4 with TRBJ1-4, with D perhaps matching TRBD1 (5 bases). DNA for the CDR3: TGTGCCAGCAGCTTGACAGGTTCTGGGAACAATGAAAAACTGTTTTTT. Residues: CASSLTGSGNNEKLFF.